One T cell receptor (beta chain) is described in this entry. This clonotype was observed a handful of times. Its antigen is unknown. No base qualities exist here, and no much larger clone lies one base off it. These data belong to a study of blood T cells in healthy people across ages (dated by TCRdb to 2013 to 2016). Regarding the study in general: In model experiments, template switching captured about one uniquely barcoded TCR beta cDNA molecule for every two T cells. To track age-related changes in TCR beta repertoire diversity, the study relied on deep sequencing normalized with unique cDNA molecular identifiers. The donors were split into four age groups: young (average roughly 15 years), middle-aged (over 35), aged (over 55) and long-lived (82). Two additional independent replicas of 1 million unique cDNA reads from the same blood draw were analyzed for two donors (one aged 18 to 30 and one aged 80 or older). The paper's findings and limits, for the study overall: The percentage of naive T cells measured by flow cytometry correlated strongly with observed TCR beta diversity. Total diversity estimates from one million sequenced T cells were considered lower bounds and underestimates. Compared with the aged group, the long-lived group had more naive CD4+ T cells, fewer expanded clones and increased TCR diversity, a pattern suggesting age selection. The CMV infection status of donors was not known, potentially confounding age-related changes in expanded clonotypes. Conclusive comparison of naive and antigen-experienced compartments was prevented by the profiling of bulk unsorted PBMCs. As age increased, observed TCR beta diversity per million T cells dropped in a roughly linear way, and a significant reduction was already evident by age 40.

Systemically healthy Caucasian individuals from Russia, some 36 in total and aged roughly 6 to 100 years, were included as donors. Around 9.9 milliliters of peripheral blood were collected from each donor into EDTA-treated Vacutainer tubes. Ficoll-Paque density-gradient centrifugation was used to isolate PBMCs, with at least 6 million per sample. Total RNA, at least 5 micrograms per sample, was extracted from PBMCs with Trizol reagent. Naive CD45RAhigh/CD27high T cell percentages were measured by flow cytometry on a PBMC aliquot from every donor. Libraries were made using 5' RACE. The reads were generated on an Illumina HiSeq 2500. A second PCR of about 6 to 12 cycles was run with a J-beta primer mix and a sample-barcoded 5' primer. A template-switch 5' adaptor carrying 12 random nucleotides introduced a unique molecular identifier onto each TCR beta cDNA molecule. Each sample yielded at least 3 million CDR3-containing paired-end reads. All of the RNA was converted into first-strand cDNA using the Mint cDNA synthesis kit, with a TRBC-specific oligonucleotide serving as the primer. After uracil-DNA glycosylase treatment, a first 18-cycle PCR used universal primers M1SS and BC2_uni_R on all cDNA. Regarding the original processing steps: Each sample was normalized by randomly selecting 1 million high-quality reads, each carrying a distinct molecular identifier. Reads sharing molecular identifiers were discarded rather than binned into consensus sequences. MiTCR, set to a Q25 quality threshold and the strictest error-elimination algorithm, was used for CDR3 identification, clonotype clustering and error correction. A nonparametric unseen species model with Euler transformation was used to estimate lower-bound total TCR beta diversity. The raw public reads went through TCRdb reprocessing: fastp at Q25, MiXCR clone calling, in-frame beta chains kept. Every entry covers one CDR3 protein and lists the most common genes and DNA from its rows. In this record, the V and J calls reflect TCRdb's handling and not the investigators' own analysis. For this sample the table gives 600,000 to 900,000 distinct CDR3 sequences, of which 20% to 30% were detected only once. 3% of the sample belongs to the ten largest clones.

This sample was also put to use in a study of T cells of mothers and their children. The second publication reports: Nine systemically healthy Caucasian individuals served as donors, namely three mothers together with their six children. cDNA synthesis consumed the entire amount of extracted RNA, loaded at about 1.5 ug RNA in each 15 ul reaction. In the second PCR, the M1S primer introduced both the sample barcodes and 2-4 random nucleotides. More than 9 million TCR beta CDR3 reads were obtained from each mother, and about 3 million reads were obtained from each child. TCR recombination output is similarly shaped by thymic selection in related and unrelated pairs, with a minor effect exerted by inherited differences. Normalized repertoire overlap was always found to be slightly, but never significantly, higher in related mother-child pairs than in unrelated mother-child pairs. No persistent microchimeric T cell clones were detected, at a sensitivity of 90 to 100 clones per million clonotypes. To look for features that set related mother-child pairs apart from unrelated individuals, the researchers ran deep NGS to compare the TCR beta repertoires of mothers and children. The mean age was 40 +/- 4 years for the mothers and around 11 +/- 4 years for the children. Libraries were sequenced on Illumina HiSeq 2000 with 100+100 nt paired-end reads after adapter ligation with NEBNext reagents. To avoid cross-contamination, the mother libraries and the child libraries were prepared a month apart and sequenced in separate runs. For each donor, somewhere between about 500,000 and 2,000,000 distinct TCR beta clonotypes were identified. Naive TCR beta clonotypes were estimated from low-frequency clonotypes matched to each donor's FACS-determined naive share, without sorting.

Source material: blood. This receptor was obtained from a boy aged 5-17 years in good health.

The CDR3 region reads CSATSGSKNIQYF. The bases read TGCAGTGCTACCAGCGGGAGCAAAAACATTCAGTACTTC. The rearrangement combines TRBV20-1 with TRBJ2-4, and 8 junctional nucleotides match TRBD2. After removal of 4 bases from V and 3 bases from J, the junction retains 2 bases not matched to a gene. Sequences DFQATT (CDR1) and SNEGSKA (CDR2) are obtained from the germline V gene (reference sequence). The CDR3 starts with the cysteine, ends with the phenylalanine, and has 13 residues. Just CDR3 DNA is preserved here, 39 bases in frame from base 1.